The 13 T cell receptor beta chains below were found in one sample sequenced in a study of identical twins. Via MiXCR, TCRdb re-called the 5' RACE reads, giving one row per CDR3 protein. The sample records 1.5 million to 2 million distinct CDR3 sequences, about 32% being singletons. The material sequenced was cord blood. These receptors originate from a newborn girl in good health.

This chain joins TRBV9 and TRBJ2-7; TRBD2 agrees at 9 bases. The ends lost 0 bases at V and 7 bases at J; junction bases unmatched: 8. Germline CDR1 SGDLS, CDR2 YYNGEE. The CDR3 is made up of 15 amino acids. Here the CDR3 reads CASSVVAGGQNEQYF. The CDR3 DNA sequence: TGTGCCAGCAGCGTAGTTGCGGGGGGGCAGAATGAGCAGTACTTC.

The V gene is TRBV29-1, the J gene TRBJ2-3; 10 bases are shared with TRBD2. CDR1 SQVTM and CDR2 ANQGSEA come from the germline V gene. The CDR3 is 15 amino acids. Unmatched junction bases numbered 9, after V lost 7 bases and J lost 2 bases. CDR3 residues: CSAGQREGVTDTQYF. The CDR3 DNA follows: TGCAGCGCCGGACAGCGGGAGGGGGTCACAGATACGCAGTATTTT.

The chain recombines TRBV6-2 or TRBV6-3 with TRBJ2-2; the D is unclear. V was pared by 7 bases and J by 9 bases, with 15 bases between. CDR1 is MNHEY, CDR2 SVGEGT, per germline. The CDR3 runs 13 residues. The CDR3 spells CASTIDGSRELFF. The CDR3, as DNA: TGTGCCAGCACCATAGACGGTTCCAGGGAGCTGTTTTTT.

This rearrangement joins TRBV28 to TRBJ1-1; D is uncertain. Germline V lookup: CDR1 MDHEN, CDR2 SYDVKM. Trimming removed 5 bases from V and 2 bases from J, with 9 bases in between. The CDR3 is made up of 13 amino acids. For the CDR3, the DNA is TGTGCCAGCAGTACTCCAGGAAACACTGAAGCTTTCTTT. It specifies CASSTPGNTEAFF.

This clonotype occurred a few times. V is TRBV11-3 and J is TRBJ2-5, with TRBD2 matching 9 bases. The CDR3 extends over 17 amino acids. The V gene's germline CDR1 is SGHNT and CDR2 YENEEA. Trimming took 4 bases from V and 11 from J; bases not matched to a gene: 20. The CDR3: CASSSLTGTSSYNEQYF. CDR3 DNA sequence: TGTGCCAGCAGCTCACTAACCGGGACTAGCTCCTACAATGAGCAGTACTTC. Combining the CDR3 with reference TRBV11-3 and TRBJ2-5 gives the whole variable domain EAGVVQSPRYKIIEKKQPVAFWCNPISGHNTLYWYLQNLGQGPELLIRYENEEAVDDSQLPKDRFSAERLKGVDSTLKIQPAELGDSAVYLCASSSLTGTSSYNEQYFGPGTRLLVL.

Only a few counts were recorded for this clonotype. V and J are TRBV27 and TRBJ2-7, with a possible D match to TRBD1 (6 bases). CDR1 and CDR2 from the germline V gene are MNHEY and SMNVEV (reference sequence). The CDR3 has 13 residues. V dropped 5 bases and J dropped 5 bases, with 13 bases sitting between them. The CDR3 spells CASSLRGSDEQYF. As DNA, the CDR3 is TGTGCCAGCAGTCTCAGGGGAAGTGACGAGCAGTACTTC.

This clonotype was counted between two and nine times. The chain combines TRBV11-2 with TRBJ2-7; 7 bases are shared with TRBD2. The ends lost 1 base at V and 5 bases at J; junction bases unmatched: 5. CDR1 and CDR2 from the germline V gene are SGHAT and FQNNGV. The CDR3 sequence is 14 residues long. The CDR3 bases are TGTGCCAGCAGCTTAGGGCTAGCGGTGGACGAGCAGTACTTC. Amino acids: CASSLGLAVDEQYF.

The chain couples TRBV6-1 to TRBJ2-7, with D perhaps being TRBD1 or TRBD2 (6 bases each). The germline CDR1 and CDR2 sequences are MNHNS and SASEGT. The ends were cut back, 7 bases at V and 2 bases at J, with 15 bases in the middle. The CDR3 sequence is 14 residues long. CDR3 bases: TGTGCCAGCAACGAAAGAGGGGGGACCTACGAGCAGTACTTC. Its translation: CASNERGGTYEQYF.

The chain has TRBV4-1 and TRBJ2-5, with TRBD2 matching 14 bases. J lost 2 bases, V lost 0 bases, and 8 bases had no gene match. Germline assignment: CDR1 MGHRA and CDR2 YSYEKL. The CDR3 loop spans 19 amino acids. The CDR3 spells CASSQESGLAGELQETQYF. CDR3 DNA: TGCGCCAGCAGCCAAGAGTCGGGACTAGCGGGGGAGTTACAAGAGACCCAGTACTTC.

This clonotype was seen at least ten times. The rearrangement uses TRBV20-1 and TRBJ2-3; 7 bases agree with TRBD2. With V trimmed by 5 bases and J by 6 bases, 8 bases remained unmatched. This CDR3 is built from 13 residues. Germline CDR1 is DFQATT and CDR2 is SNEGSKA (reference sequence). The CDR3: CSASDGLVDTQYF. The CDR3 nucleotides read TGCAGTGCTTCAGACGGACTAGTGGATACGCAGTATTTT.

This CDR3 reads CSAPLAGSLSYEQYF. The CDR3 DNA reads TGCAGTGCTCCCCTAGCCGGGAGCCTCTCCTACGAGCAGTACTTC. The rearrangement links TRBV20-1 to TRBJ2-5; D is perhaps TRBD2 (6 bases). The end of the DNA is better explained by TRBJ2-7, so the J call may be wrong. Germline V lookup: CDR1 DFQATT, CDR2 SNEGSKA (reference sequence). The CDR3 is 15 amino acids.

The chain is built from TRBV18 and TRBJ2-7; a possible D gene is TRBD1 (5 bases). The CDR3 sequence is 15 residues long. Germline V gene sequence: CDR1 KGHSH, CDR2 LQKENI. Between the trimmed V and J ends, which lost 4 bases and 0 bases, there was a span of 13 bases. CDR3 bases: TGTGCCAGCTCACTACAGACAGTCCCCTCCTACGAGCAGTACTTC. Translated: CASSLQTVPSYEQYF.

This chain connects TRBV9 to TRBJ2-3; 12 bases map to TRBD1. The germline CDR1 and CDR2 sequences are SGDLS and YYNGEE. V trimming: 4 bases; J trimming: 7 bases; junction bases outside the gene matches: 13. The CDR3 runs to 17 residues. The CDR3 is CASSPYWGQGASNTQYF. The CDR3 DNA reads as TGTGCCAGCAGCCCCTACTGGGGACAGGGGGCAAGTAATACGCAGTATTTT.